This T cell receptor beta chain originates from a study of T cell repertoires in aging, cancer and after chemotherapy. The overall study: Clear clonal overlap appeared across healthy donor samples taken over several months to years. Roughly 8.8 million TCR reads made up the full dataset.

Amplification of TCR beta used genomic DNA extracted from peripheral blood. General study results and limits: These repertoire data do not allow conclusions about immunological memory after chemotherapy. Loss of evenness, beyond lost richness, contributed to age-related TCR diversity decline in cancer patients.

The CDR3 loop spans 14 amino acids. Trimming stripped 0 bases from V and 2 bases from J, with 8 bases between. Germline CDR1 is SGHTS and CDR2 is YDEGEE. A note on this clonotype: Its antigen remains unidentified.

TRB rearrangements spanning V, D and J were amplified using mixed TRB-A/B primers. One entry per CDR3 protein, called by TCRdb with MiXCR from the multiplex PCR reads. Among around 6,200 distinct CDR3 sequences listed, about 26% were seen once. The receptor was derived from a human donor in good health. The chain employs TRBV5-8 and TRBJ2-5; D is unresolved. The specimen sequenced was blood. The DNA of the CDR3 is TGTGCCAGCAGCTTGGCCGGGCTGCAAGAGACCCAGTACTTC. Amino acids: CASSLAGLQETQYF.